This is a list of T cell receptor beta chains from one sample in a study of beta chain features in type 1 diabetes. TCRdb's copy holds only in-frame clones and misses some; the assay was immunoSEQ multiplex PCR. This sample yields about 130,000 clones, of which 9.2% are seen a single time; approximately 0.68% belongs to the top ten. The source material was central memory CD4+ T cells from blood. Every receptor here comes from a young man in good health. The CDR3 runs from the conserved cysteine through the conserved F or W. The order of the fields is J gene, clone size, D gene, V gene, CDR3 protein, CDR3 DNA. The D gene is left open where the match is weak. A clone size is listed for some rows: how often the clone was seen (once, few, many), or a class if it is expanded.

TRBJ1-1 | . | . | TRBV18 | CASSPEELNTEAFF | TGTGCCAGCTCACCCGAGGAACTGAACACTGAAGCTTTCTTT
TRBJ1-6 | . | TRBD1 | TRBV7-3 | CASSSSGQGNSPLHF | TGTGCCAGCAGCTCGTCGGGACAGGGTAATTCACCCCTCCACTTC
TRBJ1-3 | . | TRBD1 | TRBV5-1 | CASSFGQGRFQNTIYF | TGCGCCAGCAGCTTCGGACAGGGCCGTTTCCAAAACACCATATATTTT
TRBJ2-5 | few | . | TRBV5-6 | CASSPRGKETQYF | TGTGCCAGCAGCCCCAGGGGAAAAGAGACCCAGTACTTC
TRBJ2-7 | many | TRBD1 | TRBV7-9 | CASSFIGTGSYEQYF | TGTGCCAGCAGCTTCATCGGGACAGGGTCCTACGAGCAGTACTTC
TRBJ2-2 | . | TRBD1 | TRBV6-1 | CASRLGTGNTGELFF | TGTGCCAGCAGACTTGGGACAGGGAACACCGGGGAGCTGTTTTTT
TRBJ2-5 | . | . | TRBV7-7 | CASSLTGSGETQYF | TGTGCCAGCAGCCTAACAGGGTCAGGGGAGACCCAGTACTTC
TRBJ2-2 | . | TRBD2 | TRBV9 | CASSRISGGSGELFF | TGTGCCAGCAGCCGAATTAGCGGGGGGTCCGGGGAGCTGTTTTTT
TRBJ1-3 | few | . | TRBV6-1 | CASNAGYGNTIYF | TGTGCCAGCAACGCGGGGTATGGAAACACCATATATTTT
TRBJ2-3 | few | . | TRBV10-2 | CASSESYRDTQYF | TGCGCCAGCAGTGAGTCGTACCGGGATACGCAGTATTTT
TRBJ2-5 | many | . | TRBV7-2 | CASSFGTQETQYF | TGTGCCAGCAGCTTCGGGACACAAGAGACCCAGTACTTC
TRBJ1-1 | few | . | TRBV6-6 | CASSAGVFTEAFF | TGTGCCAGCAGTGCAGGGGTATTCACTGAAGCTTTCTTT
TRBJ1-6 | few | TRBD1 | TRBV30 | CAWGQGYNSPLHF | TGTGCCTGGGGACAGGGGTATAATTCACCCCTCCACTTT
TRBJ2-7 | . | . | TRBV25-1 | CASSEYIRGTLTYEQYF | TGTGCCAGCAGTGAATATATTCGCGGGACCCTAACCTACGAGCAGTACTTC
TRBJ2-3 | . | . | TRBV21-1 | CASSKGCRGTDTQYF | TGTGCCAGCAGCAAAGGTTGCAGGGGAACAGATACGCAGTATTTT
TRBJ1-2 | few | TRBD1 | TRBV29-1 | CSVELVDRAGYGYTF | TGCAGCGTTGAACTCGTTGACAGGGCGGGCTATGGCTACACCTTC
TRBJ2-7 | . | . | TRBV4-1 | CASSQAGGGTYEQYF | TGCGCCAGCAGCCAAGCTGGAGGAGGGACCTACGAGCAGTACTTC
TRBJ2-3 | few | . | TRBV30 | CAWSVRRDTQYF | TGTGCCTGGAGTGTACGGAGAGATACGCAGTATTTT
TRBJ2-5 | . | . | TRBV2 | CASTGWETQYF | TGTGCCAGCACGGGGTGGGAGACCCAGTACTTC
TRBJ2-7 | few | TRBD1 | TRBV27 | CASRRDRAAYEQYF | TGTGCCAGCAGGCGGGACAGGGCCGCCTACGAGCAGTACTTC